A single sample gave rise to the 17 T cell receptor beta chains below, sequenced in a study of OX40 agonist ivuxolimab in advanced cancers. The method was immunoSEQ multiplex PCR; TCRdb's version includes in-frame clones alone and lacks a portion of them. The table includes just over 80,000 clones, roughly 91% detected once. The input for sequencing was CD4+ or CD8+ T cells sorted from blood, taken in a trial of the OX40 agonist ivuxolimab. These receptors originate from an adult with an advanced solid tumor such as melanoma, head and neck, liver or kidney cancer.

The CDR3 nucleotides are TGTGCCAGCAGGCCGTTTCGGGACAGGACTAACCCCGGACGGGAGACCCAGTACTTC. It is translated as CASRPFRDRTNPGRETQYF. The chain couples TRBV28 to TRBJ2-5, with 8 bases matching TRBD1. With 6 bases clipped from V and 5 bases from J, the junction kept 23 bases outside the gene matches. Germline CDR1 and CDR2: MDHEN and SYDVKM. The CDR3 has 19 amino acids. Full variable domain (outside the CDR3, taken from reference TRBV28 and TRBJ2-5): DVKVTQSSRYLVKRTGEKVFLECVQDMDHENMFWYRQDPGLGLRLIYFSYDVKMKEKGDIPEGYSVSREKKERFSLILESASTNQTSMYLCASRPFRDRTNPGRETQYFGPGTRLLVL.

The chain has TRBV6-1 and TRBJ1-3, with D perhaps matching TRBD1 (5 bases). This CDR3 contains 15 residues. The V and J ends lost 2 bases and 1 base respectively, with 9 bases between them. Germline V lookup: CDR1 MNHNS, CDR2 SASEGT. CDR3 coding DNA: TGTGCCAGCAGTGAAAGAGGGGCGTCTGGAAACACCATATATTTT. Protein: CASSERGASGNTIYF.

The chain combines TRBV27 with TRBJ2-2; D is possibly TRBD1 or TRBD2 (6 bases each). The CDR3 is 16 amino acids. Germline CDR1 reads MNHEY; CDR2 reads SMNVEV (reference sequence). Trimming removed 3 bases at V and 8 bases at J, with 19 bases between. The CDR3 region has the DNA TGTGCCAGCAGTTTCGACGGGGGCAGGTTATCTGGGGAGCTGTTTTTT. Translated, it gives CASSFDGGRLSGELFF.

The chain couples TRBV5-1 to TRBJ2-1; possible D gene TRBD1, 6 bases. Trimming stripped 1 base from V and 6 bases from J, with 14 bases between. CDR3 length equals 15 residues. Germline V gene lookup returns CDR1 SGHRS and CDR2 YFSETQ. This CDR3 reads CASSLRQADSNEQFF. The CDR3 DNA reads as TGCGCCAGCAGCTTGAGACAGGCGGATTCCAATGAGCAGTTCTTC.

V is TRBV5-1 and J is TRBJ2-2; 9 bases fit TRBD2. CDR1 is SGHRS and CDR2 is YFSETQ in the germline V gene. This CDR3 is 15 amino acids long. V dropped 1 base and J dropped 3; count of bases not matched to a gene: 1. In nucleotides, the CDR3 is TGCGCCAGCAGCTTGACTAGCGGGTACACCGGGGAGCTGTTTTTT. Protein product: CASSLTSGYTGELFF.

CDR3 residues: CASSSTYRDGYTF. In nucleotides, the CDR3 is TGTGCCAGCAGCTCTACATACAGGGACGGCTACACCTTC. V gene TRBV7-8 combines with J gene TRBJ1-2, with a possible D match to TRBD1 (6 bases). CDR3 length: 13 amino acids. V lost 4 bases to trimming and J lost 8 bases, with 14 bases between them. Germline lookup yields CDR1 SGHVS and CDR2 FQNEAQ.

This clone was counted only a few times. This chain uses TRBV27 with TRBJ1-1; D is ambiguous. The V and J ends lost 3 bases and 1 base respectively, with 6 bases between them. CDR1 is MNHEY, CDR2 SMNVEV, per germline (reference sequence). The CDR3 is 13 amino acids. The CDR3: CASSFQANTEAFF. The CDR3, as DNA: TGTGCCAGCAGTTTCCAGGCGAACACTGAAGCTTTCTTT.

This clone was seen once. The chain joins TRBV7-2 to TRBJ2-5, with a possible D match to TRBD1 (5 bases). V was cut by 0 bases and J by 7 bases, with 18 bases left in between. CDR1 and CDR2 (germline): SGHTA, FQGNSA. The CDR3 extends over 16 amino acids. The CDR3 loop reads CASSLALGQGLGTQYF. The CDR3 DNA is TGTGCCAGCAGCTTAGCGCTTGGGCAGGGCCTAGGGACCCAGTACTTC.

The chain links TRBV7-9 to TRBJ1-1, with 10 bases lining up with TRBD1. The CDR3 runs to 13 residues. J gave up 5 bases and V 5 bases, and 2 bases lay outside the gene matches. Germline V gives CDR1 SEHNR, CDR2 FQNEAQ (reference sequence). The CDR3 loop reads CASSRTGGTEAFF. In nucleotides, the CDR3 is TGTGCCAGCAGCAGGACAGGGGGGACTGAAGCTTTCTTT.

CDR3 sequence: CASSPDRKETQYF. Written as DNA, the CDR3 is TGTGCCAGCAGCCCGGACAGAAAAGAGACCCAGTACTTC. The chain links TRBV11-2 to TRBJ2-5; the D gene is possibly TRBD1 (6 bases). Looked up from germline, CDR1 is SGHAT and CDR2 is FQNNGV. V dropped 5 bases and J dropped 3 bases, with 10 bases sitting between them. The CDR3 runs to 13 residues.

The chain uses TRBV28 and TRBJ2-1; 11 nucleotides align to TRBD2. This CDR3 spans 15 amino acids. The J segment lost 9 bases and the V segment lost 3 bases, leaving 7 bases of the junction unmatched. In germline, CDR1 is MDHEN, CDR2 SYDVKM. DNA for the CDR3: TGTGCCAGCAGTTTCGGGACTAGCGGAAAGGGTGAGCAGTTCTTC. Amino acid sequence: CASSFGTSGKGEQFF.

The J gene is TRBJ2-7, the V gene TRBV11-2; perhaps TRBD1 as D (6 bases). Trimming removed 5 bases at V and 0 bases at J, with 14 bases between. Germline loops: CDR1 SGHAT, CDR2 FQNNGV. The CDR3 covers 15 residues. The chain's CDR3 is CASSRTDQSSYEQYV. DNA of the CDR3: TGTGCCAGCAGCCGGACAGATCAGAGCTCCTACGAGCAGTACGTC.

This rearrangement joins TRBV6-5 to TRBJ2-2; D unresolved. Trimming took off 7 bases at V and 2 bases at J, with 11 bases between the two ends. The CDR3 is 14 residues long. Germline V gives CDR1 MNHEY, CDR2 SVGAGI. The CDR3 nucleotides read TGTGCCAGCACCCCGGGCACTAACACCGGGGAGCTGTTTTTT. Protein: CASTPGTNTGELFF.

This chain links TRBV18 with TRBJ2-5; D possibly matches TRBD1 or TRBD2 (5 bases each). The CDR3 is 15 amino acids. Germline V lookup: CDR1 KGHSH, CDR2 LQKENI. Trimming took off 6 bases at V and 2 bases at J, with 16 bases between the two ends. CDR3 in amino acids: CASSRGTHGQETQYF. CDR3 DNA: TGTGCCAGCTCTCGGGGCACACACGGACAAGAGACCCAGTACTTC.

The CDR3 sequence: CASRYGDTEAFF. DNA of the CDR3: TGCGCCAGCAGGTACGGGGACACTGAAGCTTTCTTT. The rearrangement uses TRBV5-1 and TRBJ1-1; D unresolved. This CDR3 spans 12 amino acids. The germline V gene encodes CDR1 SGHRS and CDR2 YFSETQ. Trimming shortened V by 5 bases and J by 3 bases, and 8 bases separated the two germline ends.

The gene calls are TRBV7-9 and TRBJ2-7; 11 bases align to TRBD2. Per germline, CDR1 SEHNR and CDR2 FQNEAQ (reference sequence). After removal of 6 bases from V and 2 bases from J, the junction contained 0 bases not matched to a gene. This CDR3 has 13 amino acids. The CDR3: CASRTSGTYEQYF. The CDR3 region has the DNA TGTGCCAGCAGGACTAGCGGGACCTACGAGCAGTACTTC.

The chain employs TRBV28 and TRBJ2-3; the match to TRBD2 covers 9 bases. Germline V gene sequence: CDR1 MDHEN, CDR2 SYDVKM. This CDR3 has 15 residues. Germline trimming cut 6 bases from V and 7 bases from J; bases unmatched to any gene: 11. CDR3 sequence reads: CASSPTSGIKNTQYF. The DNA of the CDR3 is TGTGCCAGCAGCCCGACTAGCGGTATCAAAAATACGCAGTATTTT.